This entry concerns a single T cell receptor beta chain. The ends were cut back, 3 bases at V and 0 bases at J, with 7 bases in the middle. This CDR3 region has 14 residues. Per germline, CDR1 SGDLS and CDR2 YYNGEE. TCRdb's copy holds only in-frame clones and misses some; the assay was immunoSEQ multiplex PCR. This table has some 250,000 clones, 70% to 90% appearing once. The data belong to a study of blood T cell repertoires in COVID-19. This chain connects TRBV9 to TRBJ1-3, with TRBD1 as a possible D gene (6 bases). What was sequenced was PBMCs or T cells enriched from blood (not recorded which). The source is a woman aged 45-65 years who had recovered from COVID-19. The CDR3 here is CASSGTVSGNTIYF. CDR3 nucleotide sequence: TGTGCCAGCAGCGGGACAGTCTCTGGAAACACCATATATTTT.